This T cell receptor beta chain is drawn from a study of T cells in Graves' hyperthyroidism and ophthalmopathy. Overall study context: Any treatment followed the collection of peripheral blood at initial diagnosis.

Researchers amplified the TCR beta CDR3 regions from RNA transcripts. The HTBI primer set drove a first-round RT-PCR of the TCR CDR3. MiXCR, applied by TCRdb to the multiplex PCR reads, yields one record per CDR3 protein. This table holds 250,000 to 300,000 distinct CDR3 sequences, roughly 13% found once. This CDR3 contains 15 residues. Germline loops: CDR1 MNHNS, CDR2 SASEGT. J was trimmed by 4 bases and V by 6 bases; bases with no gene match: 9. The table lists this clonotype with a few counts. Sequencing was performed on blood. This receptor was taken from a woman aged 40 to 50 with Graves' hyperthyroidism. The V gene is TRBV6-1, the J gene TRBJ2-7; 10 bases match TRBD2. The CDR3: CASRQLAGKGYEQYF. CDR3 in DNA: TGTGCCAGCAGACAACTAGCGGGAAAAGGTTACGAGCAGTACTTC.